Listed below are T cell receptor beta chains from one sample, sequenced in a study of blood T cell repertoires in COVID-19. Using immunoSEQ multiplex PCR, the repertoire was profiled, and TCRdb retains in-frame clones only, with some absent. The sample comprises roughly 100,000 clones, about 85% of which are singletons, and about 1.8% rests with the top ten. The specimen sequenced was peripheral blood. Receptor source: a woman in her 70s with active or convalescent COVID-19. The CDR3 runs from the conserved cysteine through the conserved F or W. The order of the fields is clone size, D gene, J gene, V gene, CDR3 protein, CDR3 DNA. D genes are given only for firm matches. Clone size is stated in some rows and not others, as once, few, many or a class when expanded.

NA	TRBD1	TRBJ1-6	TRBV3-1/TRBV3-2	CASSLTGGGSPLHF	TGTGCCAGCAGCCTCACAGGGGGGGGTTCACCCCTCCACTTT
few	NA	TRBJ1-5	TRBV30	CAWSGDRYSNQPQHF	TGTGCCTGGAGTGGCGACAGATATAGCAATCAGCCCCAGCATTTT
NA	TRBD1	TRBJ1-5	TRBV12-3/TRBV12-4	CASKQGNQPQHF	TGTGCCAGCAAACAGGGGAACCAGCCCCAGCATTTT
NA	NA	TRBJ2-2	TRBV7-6	CASSQGRGLDHRSPAGELFF	TGTGCCAGCAGTCAGGGGAGGGGGTTGGACCACCGCTCTCCCGCCGGGGAGCTGTTTTTT
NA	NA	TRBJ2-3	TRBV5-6	CASSLKFRAVDTDTQYF	TGTGCCAGCAGCTTGAAGTTTCGAGCGGTAGACACAGATACGCAGTATTTT
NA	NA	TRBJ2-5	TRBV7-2	CASSPRVQETQYF	TGTGCCAGCAGCCCTCGGGTCCAAGAGACCCAGTACTTC
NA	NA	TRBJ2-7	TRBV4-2	CASSQRFSYEQYF	TGTGCCAGCAGCCAGCGGTTCTCCTACGAGCAGTACTTC
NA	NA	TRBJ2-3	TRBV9	CASSALANPTDTQYF	TGTGCCAGCAGCGCCCTAGCCAACCCGACAGATACGCAGTATTTT
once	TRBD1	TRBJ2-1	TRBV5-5	CASSMDRGPYNEQFF	TGTGCCAGCAGCATGGACAGGGGCCCCTACAATGAGCAGTTCTTC
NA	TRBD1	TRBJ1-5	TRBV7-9	CASSLGGQRDQPQHF	TGTGCCAGCAGCTTAGGGGGACAGCGTGATCAGCCCCAGCATTTT
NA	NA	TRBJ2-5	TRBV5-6	CASSDPWSPGLPQETQYF	TGTGCCAGCAGCGACCCTTGGAGCCCGGGACTCCCTCAAGAGACCCAGTACTTC
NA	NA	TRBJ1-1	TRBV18	CASSPPRGNTEAFF	TGTGCCAGCTCACCACCCCGGGGGAACACTGAAGCTTTCTTT
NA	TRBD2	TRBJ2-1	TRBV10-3	CAISEFSGDYGEQFF	TGTGCCATCAGTGAGTTTAGTGGGGACTATGGTGAGCAGTTCTTC
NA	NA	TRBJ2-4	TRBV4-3	CASSQTLATDIQYF	TGCGCCAGCAGCCAAACCCTCGCAACGGACATTCAGTACTTC
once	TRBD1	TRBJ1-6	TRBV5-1	CASSEGSGGYSPLHF	TGCGCCAGCAGCGAGGGTTCAGGGGGCTATTCACCCCTCCACTTT
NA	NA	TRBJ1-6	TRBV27	CASSLEGLGGNSPLHF	TGTGCCAGCAGTCTAGAGGGACTGGGGGGTAATTCACCCCTCCACTTT
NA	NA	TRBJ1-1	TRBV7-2	CASSALGGATEAFF	TGTGCCAGCAGCGCCTTAGGGGGGGCCACTGAAGCTTTCTTT
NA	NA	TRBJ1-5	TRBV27	CASSLMAQGNQPQHF	TGTGCCAGCAGTTTAATGGCCCAAGGCAATCAGCCCCAGCATTTT
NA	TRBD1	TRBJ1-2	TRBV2	CASSEGQGDYYGYTF	TGTGCCAGCAGTGAAGGACAGGGGGATTACTATGGCTACACCTTC
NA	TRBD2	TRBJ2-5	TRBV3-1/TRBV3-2	CASSHLAGGQETQYF	TGTGCCAGCAGCCACCTCGCGGGAGGGCAAGAGACCCAGTACTTC
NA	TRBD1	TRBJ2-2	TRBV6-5	CASSTGTANTGELFF	TGTGCCAGCAGTACCGGGACAGCTAACACCGGGGAGCTGTTTTTT
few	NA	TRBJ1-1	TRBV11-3	CASSLEGGDTEAFF	TGTGCCAGCAGCTTAGAAGGGGGAGACACTGAAGCTTTCTTT